The rows below give T cell receptor beta chains drawn from one sample of a study of beta chain features in type 1 diabetes. Only in-frame clones appear in the TCRdb table, and some are missing; sequencing was by immunoSEQ multiplex PCR. The sample includes hundreds of thousands of clones, roughly 12% of them seen just once. The sequenced sample consisted of naive CD4+ T cells from blood. The source of these receptors is a man aged 18 to 30 in good health. The CDR3 runs from the conserved cysteine through the conserved F or W. The D gene is left open where the match is weak. Size is omitted from some rows. Given values are once, few, many or a class for expanded clones.

TRBJ1-5	.	TRBV7-2	.	TGTGCCAGCAGCCTCTCGGGGGGAAGCAATCAGCCCCAGCATTTT	CASSLSGGSNQPQHF
TRBJ2-5	.	TRBV10-3	.	TGTGCCACTGGTAGGGAGGAAGAAGAGACCCAGTACTTC	CATGREEEETQYF
TRBJ2-1	TRBD2	TRBV19	.	TGTGCCAGTAAAGTGGTAGCGGGGATAGATTACAGCTACAATGAGCAGTTCTTC	CASKVVAGIDYSYNEQFF
TRBJ2-5	TRBD2	TRBV28	few	TGTGCCAGCAGGACCGGGGGGACGGAGACCCAGTACTTC	CASRTGGTETQYF
TRBJ2-3	TRBD1	TRBV11-3	few	TGTGCCAGCAGCTTAATGGGACAGGGCACAGATACGCAGTATTTT	CASSLMGQGTDTQYF
TRBJ2-7	TRBD1	TRBV28	few	TGTGCCAGCAGTTCCTACGGGACAGGGAGTTCCTACGAGCAGTACTTC	CASSSYGTGSSYEQYF
TRBJ2-5	TRBD1	TRBV19	.	TGTGCCAGTACCTCGAGACAGGGGATTTTCGGAGAGACCCAGTACTTC	CASTSRQGIFGETQYF
TRBJ1-6	TRBD1	TRBV29-1	few	TGCAGCGTCCTGACAGGGCCTAATTCACCCCTCCACTTT	CSVLTGPNSPLHF
TRBJ1-5	.	TRBV7-2	few	TGTGCCAGCAGCTTACTCGGACAAGATCCCGCACGGCCCCAGCATTTT	CASSLLGQDPARPQHF
TRBJ2-3	TRBD2	TRBV19	few	TGTGCCAGTCGCGGGGGGCCTCGGAGGGATACGCAGTATTTT	CASRGGPRRDTQYF
TRBJ1-2	.	TRBV14	few	TGTGCCAGCAGCCAATCCCGTGTTGGCTACACCTTC	CASSQSRVGYTF
TRBJ2-7	.	TRBV5-6	.	TGTGCCAGCAGCTTGGACAGGGCCTACGAGCAGTACTTC	CASSLDRAYEQYF
TRBJ2-1	TRBD1	TRBV10-3	.	TGTGCCATCAGTGCCAGGGGGCTGGACAATGAGCAGTTCTTC	CAISARGLDNEQFF
TRBJ2-7	TRBD2	TRBV27	.	TGTGCCAGCAGTCCCCGACTAGCGGGAGGGCCATCCGAGCAGTACTTC	CASSPRLAGGPSEQYF
TRBJ2-2	.	TRBV4-3	.	TGCGCCAGCAGCCAAGAACTAGCCGGCACCGGGGAGCTGTTTTTT	CASSQELAGTGELFF